A selection of T cell receptor beta chains follows, all from one sample in a study of cytomegalovirus exposure and HLA in healthy donors. Sequenced by immunoSEQ multiplex PCR; TCRdb stores in-frame clones only, minus some. The data contain under 130,000 clones, over 70% of them singletons. The sequencing input was PBMCs. The receptors stem from a man aged 45 to 65 in good health and CMV-seropositive. CDR3s include the opening cysteine and the closing phenylalanine or tryptophan. The order of the fields is D gene, clone size, CDR3 length, V gene, J gene, CDR3 DNA, CDR3 protein. D genes are given only for firm matches. Clone size is shown for a subset of rows, as once, few, many or a class of expanded clone.

>TRBD1|once|16|TRBV11-2|TRBJ2-5
TGTGCCAGCAGCTTAGCTAGGACAGGGGCGCGGGAGACCCAGTACTTC
CASSLARTGARETQYF
>NA|medium-sized|17|TRBV19|TRBJ2-6
TGTGCCAGTATGGACCAGGGGAACCCCTCTGGGGCCAACGTCCTGACTTTC
CASMDQGNPSGANVLTF
>TRBD1|NA|15|TRBV2|TRBJ1-6
TGTGCCAGCAGCTCCGGGACAGGGAATAATTCACCCCTCCACTTT
CASSSGTGNNSPLHF
>TRBD2|few|17|TRBV9|TRBJ2-1
TGTGCCAGCACCTTAGCGGGCGGGCCAAGCTCCTACAATGAGCAGTTCTTC
CASTLAGGPSSYNEQFF
>TRBD2|NA|18|TRBV7-3|TRBJ2-5
TGTGCCAGCAGCTTAGGGGCCGGGAGGGGCGGTGGTATAGAGACCCAGTACTTC
CASSLGAGRGGGIETQYF
>TRBD2|NA|15|TRBV5-4|TRBJ2-3
TGTGCCAGCAGCATGACTAGCGGTCGGTCGGATACGCAGTATTTT
CASSMTSGRSDTQYF
>NA|NA|16|TRBV15|TRBJ1-5
TGTGCCACCAGCTCCATGCTGGGGGGGTCAAGTCAGCCCCAGCATTTT
CATSSMLGGSSQPQHF
>NA|NA|14|TRBV7-2|TRBJ1-1
TGTGCCAGCAGCCCAGGGGCCCAGAACACTGAAGCTTTCTTT
CASSPGAQNTEAFF
>NA|NA|15|TRBV7-9|TRBJ1-2
TGTTCCAGCAGCGGCCGTAAAGGGGCGGGGTATGGCTACACCTTC
CSSSGRKGAGYGYTF
>NA|NA|16|TRBV9|TRBJ1-4
TGTGCCAGCAGCGTCTCCCCAGGGCCAACTAATGAAAAACTGTTTTTT
CASSVSPGPTNEKLFF
>TRBD2|NA|16|TRBV27|TRBJ2-1
TGTGCCAGCAGTCCCGGGACTAGCGGTACCTACAATGAGCAGTTCTTC
CASSPGTSGTYNEQFF
>TRBD2|NA|14|TRBV7-6|TRBJ2-7
TGTGCCAGCAGCCCCGGACTAGCCAACTACGAGCAGTACTTC
CASSPGLANYEQYF
>TRBD1|few|17|TRBV2|TRBJ1-5
TGTGCCAGCAGTGATACCGGGACAGTTTATAGCAATCAGCCCCAGCATTTT
CASSDTGTVYSNQPQHF
>TRBD1|NA|15|TRBV5-1|TRBJ2-7
TGCGCCAGCAGCATAGCCGGGACAGGGGGCGGCGAGCAGTACTTC
CASSIAGTGGGEQYF
>TRBD1|NA|16|TRBV15|TRBJ1-4
TGTGCCACCAGCAGTGGACAGGGGGCATCTAATGAAAAACTGTTTTTT
CATSSGQGASNEKLFF
>NA|NA|14|TRBV7-8|TRBJ2-1
TGTGCCAGCAGCTTAGGAGAATCCTACAATGAGCAGTTCTTC
CASSLGESYNEQFF
>NA|NA|17|TRBV4-1|TRBJ2-3
TGCGCCAGCAGCCAAGATTGGACTACCTCTAGCACAGATACGCAGTATTTT
CASSQDWTTSSTDTQYF
>NA|NA|14|TRBV28|TRBJ1-1
TGTGCCAGCAACTTACAGGGTGGGAACACTGAAGCTTTCTTT
CASNLQGGNTEAFF
>TRBD2|few|16|TRBV10-3|TRBJ2-3
TGTGCCACCAGCCCGGTAGCGGGACGTAGCACAGATACGCAGTATTTT
CATSPVAGRSTDTQYF
>NA|NA|14|TRBV5-1|TRBJ2-3
TGCGCCAGCGGAGAGACAGTAAACACAGATACGCAGTATTTT
CASGETVNTDTQYF
>NA|NA|13|TRBV6-5|TRBJ1-3
TGTGCCAGCAGTACCCCCCCACGGAACACCATATATTTT
CASSTPPRNTIYF
>NA|NA|15|TRBV6-5|TRBJ1-4
TGTGCCAGCAGGGAGAGGGCTCGCCTTAATGAAAAACTGTTTTTT
CASRERARLNEKLFF
>TRBD2|NA|14|TRBV28|TRBJ2-7
TGTGCCAGCAGTTTAGGGACTAGTCTGAACGAGCAGTACTTC
CASSLGTSLNEQYF
>TRBD2|NA|14|TRBV7-2|TRBJ2-5
TGTGCCAGCAGCCCTAGCGGGAGGGGAGAGACCCAGTACTTC
CASSPSGRGETQYF
>NA|few|14|TRBV11-2|TRBJ2-4
TGTGCCAGCAGCTTGCAAGGGACTTTACCACCCAAAGACTTC
CASSLQGTLPPKDF
>NA|few|16|TRBV19|TRBJ2-1
TGTGCCAGTAGTCCCCTAGGGGTTCTATCCTACAATGAGCAGTTCTTC
CASSPLGVLSYNEQFF
>TRBD1|few|14|TRBV5-4|TRBJ2-5
TGTGCCAGCAGGCGGGACAGGGGGCACGAGACCCAGTACTTC
CASRRDRGHETQYF
>TRBD2|NA|13|TRBV5-1|TRBJ2-1
TGCGCCAGCAGCTTGGACAGCGGGGATGAGCAGTTCTTC
CASSLDSGDEQFF
>TRBD1|NA|14|TRBV27|TRBJ1-1
TGTGCCAGCAGTACTTGGACAGGGAACACTGAAGCTTTCTTT
CASSTWTGNTEAFF
>NA|NA|16|TRBV7-6|TRBJ2-3
TGTGCCAGCAGCTTAGGCCGCGGTTCAGGCACAGATACGCAGTATTTT
CASSLGRGSGTDTQYF
>TRBD2|NA|14|TRBV5-6|TRBJ2-5
TGTGCCAGCAGCTTGGTGGGGGGGCAAGAGACCCAGTACTTC
CASSLVGGQETQYF
>TRBD1|few|14|TRBV7-8|TRBJ2-7
TGTGCCAGCAGCCACCGGACAGGGGGGAGGGAGCAGTACTTC
CASSHRTGGREQYF
>TRBD2|NA|16|TRBV6-5|TRBJ2-1
TGTGCCAGCAGTTACTCGAACGCGGGAGTAGGCAATGAGCAGTTCTTC
CASSYSNAGVGNEQFF
>NA|NA|12|TRBV28|TRBJ2-7
TGTGCCAGCAGTTTGACAGACTACGAGCAGTACTTC
CASSLTDYEQYF
>NA|NA|15|TRBV7-2|TRBJ1-1
TGTGCCAGCAGCCCAAGGGTGGGGGCGAACACTGAAGCTTTCTTT
CASSPRVGANTEAFF
>TRBD2|NA|17|TRBV10-1|TRBJ2-3
TGCGCCAGCAGTGAGTCGCTTAGCGGGGGATACACAGATACGCAGTATTTT
CASSESLSGGYTDTQYF
>NA|NA|15|TRBV7-3|TRBJ2-7
TGTGCCAGCAGCTTAACAAGGGGCCCCGATCACGAGCAGTACTTC
CASSLTRGPDHEQYF
>NA|NA|16|TRBV6-4|TRBJ2-5
TGTGCCAGCAGTCCCTCGGTGGAGGGCGCTTACGAGACCCAGTACTTC
CASSPSVEGAYETQYF
>TRBD1|NA|18|TRBV4-2|TRBJ1-5
TGTGCCAGCAGCCAACCGATAACCGGGACAGGCGGCAATCAGCCCCAGCATTTT
CASSQPITGTGGNQPQHF
>NA|few|16|TRBV5-4|TRBJ2-7
TGTGCCAGCAGCTTGGTAGTCCAGGGAGGAAACTACGAGCAGTACTTC
CASSLVVQGGNYEQYF
>TRBD2|few|19|TRBV5-6|TRBJ2-3
TGTGCCAGCAGCTTGAGGACTAGCGGGAGGTGGCGGGGCACAGATACGCAGTATTTT
CASSLRTSGRWRGTDTQYF
>NA|NA|14|TRBV10-3|TRBJ1-4
TGTGCCAGCTCCCTGGGGAGGGAGAGTGAAAAACTGTTTTTT
CASSLGRESEKLFF
>TRBD1|once|13|TRBV28|TRBJ1-2
TGTGCCACTCGGGGACAGGGGTACTATGGCTACACCTTC
CATRGQGYYGYTF
>NA|NA|13|TRBV5-4|TRBJ2-3
TGTGCCAGCAGCTTGGCCGGCACAGATACGCAGTATTTT
CASSLAGTDTQYF
>TRBD1|NA|15|TRBV5-5|TRBJ2-5
TGTGCCAGCTCCCTTAGTGGGACAGAACAAGAGACCCAGTACTTC
CASSLSGTEQETQYF
>NA|NA|11|TRBV29-1|TRBJ2-7
TGCAGCGTTGCATCCGGCTACGAGCAGTACTTC
CSVASGYEQYF
>NA|few|14|TRBV7-2|TRBJ1-3
TGTGCCAGCAGCTTAGGGACAGCTGGAAACACCATATATTTT
CASSLGTAGNTIYF
>NA|few|14|TRBV6-1|TRBJ2-7
TGTGCCAGCAGTGATTCCCCAGGGCCCTACGAGCAGTACTTC
CASSDSPGPYEQYF